This is a list of T cell receptor beta chains from one sample in a study of CD8 T cells in Susac syndrome. MiXCR was run by TCRdb on the immunoSEQ multiplex PCR reads, yielding one entry per CDR3 protein. The sample includes approximately 220,000 distinct CDR3 sequences, roughly 90% seen only once; the top ten take about 0.12%. Sequencing input: CD8+ T cells from PBMCs. The receptors here all came from a human donor with multiple sclerosis. Both conserved end residues are part of each CDR3. The D gene is left open where the match is weak. Where a row states a size, it is once, few, many or the class of an expanded clone; other rows omit it.

d_gene	abundance	v_gene	j_gene	CDR3aa	CDR3nt
TRBD1	few	TRBV27	TRBJ2-7	CASSSWTGDSYEQYF	TGTGCCAGCAGTTCATGGACAGGGGACTCCTACGAGCAGTACTTC
NA	once	TRBV12-5	TRBJ2-1	CASGSRDFSYNEQFF	TGTGCTAGTGGTTCCCGGGACTTCTCCTACAATGAGCAGTTCTTC
NA	once	TRBV29-1	TRBJ2-1	CSVGLVTRNEQFF	TGCAGCGTTGGGCTAGTTACTAGGAATGAGCAGTTCTTC
NA	NA	TRBV7-8	TRBJ2-7	CASSSGTGSEQYF	TGTGCCAGCAGTTCCGGGACCGGAAGCGAGCAGTACTTC
NA	NA	TRBV9	TRBJ1-6	CASSVEDSDYNSPLHF	TGTGCCAGCAGCGTAGAGGACTCAGACTATAATTCACCCCTCCACTTT
TRBD2	once	TRBV30	TRBJ2-7	CAWSTPGLAGGWAYEQYF	TGTGCCTGGAGTACTCCGGGACTAGCGGGAGGTTGGGCCTACGAGCAGTACTTC
NA	NA	TRBV19	TRBJ2-7	CASSIKLAYEQYF	TGTGCCAGTAGTATTAAGCTTGCCTACGAGCAGTACTTC
NA	NA	TRBV7-6	TRBJ2-3	CASSLTGEADTQYF	TGTGCCAGCAGCTTAACGGGCGAGGCAGATACGCAGTATTTT
TRBD1	NA	TRBV2	TRBJ2-6	CASSGQGAFSGANVLTF	TGTGCCAGCAGCGGACAGGGGGCGTTCTCTGGGGCCAACGTCCTGACTTTC
NA	NA	TRBV19	TRBJ2-3	CASSILREQGTDTQYF	TGTGCCAGTAGTATTTTGAGGGAACAAGGCACAGATACGCAGTATTTT
NA	NA	TRBV11-2	TRBJ1-1	CASSALQGLTEAFF	TGTGCCAGCAGCGCCCTACAGGGCCTCACTGAAGCTTTCTTT
NA	few	TRBV12-3/TRBV12-4	TRBJ2-1	CASSWANEQFF	TGTGCCAGCAGTTGGGCCAATGAGCAGTTCTTC
TRBD2	NA	TRBV9	TRBJ2-2	CASSGPRLASTGELFF	TGTGCCAGCAGCGGTCCGAGACTAGCATCGACCGGGGAGCTGTTTTTT
NA	NA	TRBV5-6	TRBJ2-1	CASRGQTLEQFF	TGTGCCAGCAGGGGCCAGACACTTGAGCAGTTCTTC
NA	few	TRBV2	TRBJ1-1	CASSENTEAFF	TGTGCCAGCAGTGAGAACACTGAAGCTTTCTTT
NA	NA	TRBV29-1	TRBJ2-7	CSVEGYLEGDTYEQYF	TGCAGCGTTGAAGGGTATTTGGAAGGCGATACCTACGAGCAGTACTTC